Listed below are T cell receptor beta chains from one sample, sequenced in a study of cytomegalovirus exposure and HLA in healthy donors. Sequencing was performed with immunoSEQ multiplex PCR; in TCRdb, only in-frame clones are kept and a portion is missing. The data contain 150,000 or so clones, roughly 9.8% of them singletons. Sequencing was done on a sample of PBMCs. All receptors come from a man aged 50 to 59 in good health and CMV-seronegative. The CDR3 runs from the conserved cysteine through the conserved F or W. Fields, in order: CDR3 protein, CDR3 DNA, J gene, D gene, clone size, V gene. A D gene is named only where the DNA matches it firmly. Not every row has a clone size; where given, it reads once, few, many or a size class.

CDR3aa: CASRPELNTGELFF
CDR3nt: TGTGCCAGCAGACCCGAGTTAAACACCGGGGAGCTGTTTTTT
j_gene: TRBJ2-2
d_gene: -
abundance: -
v_gene: TRBV7-7

CDR3aa: CASSLRSGGPPIYEQYF
CDR3nt: TGTGCCAGCAGTTTAAGAAGCGGGGGGCCGCCAATTTACGAGCAGTACTTC
j_gene: TRBJ2-7
d_gene: TRBD2
abundance: -
v_gene: TRBV28

CDR3aa: CASSARAIQGLAGDEQYF
CDR3nt: TGTGCCAGCAGTGCCCGAGCTATCCAGGGACTAGCGGGAGACGAGCAGTACTTC
j_gene: TRBJ2-7
d_gene: TRBD2
abundance: -
v_gene: TRBV6-1

CDR3aa: CASSSGLSNQPQHF
CDR3nt: TGTGCCAGCAGTTCAGGGCTAAGCAATCAGCCCCAGCATTTT
j_gene: TRBJ1-5
d_gene: -
abundance: few
v_gene: TRBV7-2

CDR3aa: CASSFTGTPAQPQHF
CDR3nt: TGTGCCAGCAGCTTTACAGGGACACCAGCCCAGCCCCAGCATTTT
j_gene: TRBJ1-5
d_gene: -
abundance: -
v_gene: TRBV11-2

CDR3aa: CSASPRGANEQYF
CDR3nt: TGCAGCGCCTCGCCGCGGGGGGCCAACGAGCAGTACTTC
j_gene: TRBJ2-7
d_gene: TRBD2
abundance: -
v_gene: TRBV29-1

CDR3aa: CASSPITAGTEAFF
CDR3nt: TGTGCCAGCAGTCCAATAACAGCGGGCACTGAAGCTTTCTTT
j_gene: TRBJ1-1
d_gene: -
abundance: few
v_gene: TRBV6-6

CDR3aa: CASSFDRADNEKLFF
CDR3nt: TGTGCCAGTAGTTTCGACAGGGCGGATAATGAAAAACTGTTTTTT
j_gene: TRBJ1-4
d_gene: TRBD1
abundance: -
v_gene: TRBV19

CDR3aa: CASSIAIWGGSPLHF
CDR3nt: TGTGCCAGTAGTATAGCGATTTGGGGAGGTTCACCCCTCCACTTT
j_gene: TRBJ1-6
d_gene: -
abundance: -
v_gene: TRBV19

CDR3aa: CASSLTPVNYGYTF
CDR3nt: TGTGCCAGCAGCTTAACCCCAGTGAACTATGGCTACACCTTC
j_gene: TRBJ1-2
d_gene: -
abundance: -
v_gene: TRBV7-2

CDR3aa: CASTSRTYGNTIYF
CDR3nt: TGTGCCAGCACCAGTCGGACATATGGAAACACCATATATTTT
j_gene: TRBJ1-3
d_gene: -
abundance: -
v_gene: TRBV6-1

CDR3aa: CASSLSTGSRRNTEAFF
CDR3nt: TGTGCCAGCAGCTTGTCGACAGGCAGTAGGAGGAACACTGAAGCTTTCTTT
j_gene: TRBJ1-1
d_gene: -
abundance: few
v_gene: TRBV5-6

CDR3aa: CASSSGRTGELFF
CDR3nt: TGCGCCAGCAGTTCCGGGAGGACCGGGGAGCTGTTTTTT
j_gene: TRBJ2-2
d_gene: TRBD2
abundance: few
v_gene: TRBV10-1

CDR3aa: CASSFSGRAFHEQYF
CDR3nt: TGTGCCAGCAGCTTTAGCGGGAGGGCCTTCCACGAGCAGTACTTC
j_gene: TRBJ2-7
d_gene: TRBD2
abundance: -
v_gene: TRBV11-2

CDR3aa: CATGGQGTSGANVLTF
CDR3nt: TGTGCCACCGGTGGACAGGGCACTTCTGGGGCCAACGTCCTGACTTTC
j_gene: TRBJ2-6
d_gene: TRBD1
abundance: -
v_gene: TRBV2

CDR3aa: CASSATPNTGELFF
CDR3nt: TGTGCCAGCAGCGCCACACCGAACACCGGGGAGCTGTTTTTT
j_gene: TRBJ2-2
d_gene: -
abundance: few
v_gene: TRBV5-6

CDR3aa: CASSEEGAGGGYEQYF
CDR3nt: TGTGCCAGCAGTGAAGAGGGGGCAGGGGGCGGCTACGAGCAGTACTTC
j_gene: TRBJ2-7
d_gene: TRBD1
abundance: -
v_gene: TRBV2

CDR3aa: CASSKAPGPPKNIQYF
CDR3nt: TGTGCCAGCAGCAAGGCGCCTGGGCCTCCAAAAAACATTCAGTACTTC
j_gene: TRBJ2-4
d_gene: -
abundance: -
v_gene: TRBV28

CDR3aa: CAWKAGVYYGYTF
CDR3nt: TGTGCCTGGAAAGCGGGGGTGTACTATGGCTACACCTTC
j_gene: TRBJ1-2
d_gene: -
abundance: few
v_gene: TRBV30

CDR3aa: CASRGGRWPPNTEAFF
CDR3nt: TGTGCCAGTCGGGGGGGACGGTGGCCACCGAACACTGAAGCTTTCTTT
j_gene: TRBJ1-1
d_gene: -
abundance: few
v_gene: TRBV27

CDR3aa: CASSLELAGGSSYEQYF
CDR3nt: TGCGCCAGCAGCTTGGAACTAGCGGGGGGGAGCTCCTACGAGCAGTACTTC
j_gene: TRBJ2-7
d_gene: TRBD2
abundance: few
v_gene: TRBV5-1

CDR3aa: CASSWGERAGTEAFF
CDR3nt: TGTGCCAGCAGCTGGGGAGAGAGGGCGGGCACTGAAGCTTTCTTT
j_gene: TRBJ1-1
d_gene: -
abundance: -
v_gene: TRBV5-4

CDR3aa: CAWSATGNTIYF
CDR3nt: TGTGCCTGGAGTGCTACTGGAAACACCATATATTTT
j_gene: TRBJ1-3
d_gene: -
abundance: -
v_gene: TRBV30

CDR3aa: CASSVGQVTGELFF
CDR3nt: TGTGCCAGCAGCGTAGGACAGGTGACCGGGGAGCTGTTTTTT
j_gene: TRBJ2-2
d_gene: -
abundance: -
v_gene: TRBV9

CDR3aa: CASSTRESEAKNIQYF
CDR3nt: TGTGCCAGCAGCACTAGGGAGAGTGAGGCCAAAAACATTCAGTACTTC
j_gene: TRBJ2-4
d_gene: -
abundance: few
v_gene: TRBV9

CDR3aa: CASSFGTGSNYGYTF
CDR3nt: TGTGCCAGCAGTTTTGGGACAGGATCTAACTATGGCTACACCTTC
j_gene: TRBJ1-2
d_gene: TRBD1
abundance: -
v_gene: TRBV27

CDR3aa: CASNQGGDTEAFF
CDR3nt: TGTGCCAGCAATCAGGGAGGGGACACTGAAGCTTTCTTT
j_gene: TRBJ1-1
d_gene: -
abundance: few
v_gene: TRBV28

CDR3aa: CATSYEGFDEQFF
CDR3nt: TGTGCCACCTCCTACGAGGGTTTCGATGAGCAGTTCTTC
j_gene: TRBJ2-1
d_gene: -
abundance: few
v_gene: TRBV2

CDR3aa: CASSYSPGGVNEQFF
CDR3nt: TGTGCCAGCAGTTACTCCCCCGGAGGGGTCAATGAGCAGTTCTTC
j_gene: TRBJ2-1
d_gene: -
abundance: few
v_gene: TRBV6-5

CDR3aa: CASSFAQGNLGELFF
CDR3nt: TGCGCCAGCAGCTTCGCACAGGGAAATTTAGGGGAGCTGTTTTTT
j_gene: TRBJ2-2
d_gene: -
abundance: few
v_gene: TRBV5-1

CDR3aa: CASSQLAGEYNEQFF
CDR3nt: TGTGCCAGCAGTCAACTAGCGGGGGAGTACAATGAGCAGTTCTTC
j_gene: TRBJ2-1
d_gene: TRBD2
abundance: -
v_gene: TRBV2

CDR3aa: CASSPSAVGGTGELFF
CDR3nt: TGTGCCAGCAGCCCCAGCGCGGTGGGAGGAACCGGGGAGCTGTTTTTT
j_gene: TRBJ2-2
d_gene: -
abundance: -
v_gene: TRBV7-2

CDR3aa: CASRNRSGTGPITAF
CDR3nt: TGTGCCAGCAGAAACCGGTCGGGGACAGGTCCAATTACCGCTTTT
j_gene: TRBJ1-3
d_gene: TRBD1
abundance: -
v_gene: TRBV7-9

CDR3aa: CASSLLTATNEKLFF
CDR3nt: TGCGCCAGCAGCTTACTCACTGCAACTAATGAAAAACTGTTTTTT
j_gene: TRBJ1-4
d_gene: -
abundance: -
v_gene: TRBV5-1

CDR3aa: CASSSNLGTSGHNEQFF
CDR3nt: TGCGCCAGCAGCTCCAATTTGGGTACTAGCGGACACAATGAGCAGTTCTTC
j_gene: TRBJ2-1
d_gene: TRBD2
abundance: -
v_gene: TRBV5-1

CDR3aa: CASVSGLSYTF
CDR3nt: TGTGCCAGTGTCTCGGGTCTCAGCTACACCTTC
j_gene: TRBJ1-2
d_gene: -
abundance: few
v_gene: TRBV19

CDR3aa: CASTWRGGFQETQYF
CDR3nt: TGTGCCAGCACTTGGAGAGGGGGCTTCCAAGAGACCCAGTACTTC
j_gene: TRBJ2-5
d_gene: TRBD1
abundance: few
v_gene: TRBV6-5

CDR3aa: CAISQRNKGGQNIQYF
CDR3nt: TGTGCCATCAGTCAGAGGAACAAGGGAGGGCAAAACATTCAGTACTTC
j_gene: TRBJ2-4
d_gene: TRBD2
abundance: few
v_gene: TRBV10-3

CDR3aa: CASSLTSSGPYEQYF
CDR3nt: TGCGCCAGCAGCTTGACGTCTAGCGGGCCCTACGAGCAGTACTTC
j_gene: TRBJ2-7
d_gene: TRBD2
abundance: few
v_gene: TRBV5-1

CDR3aa: CASHDRDREGLWGYGYTF
CDR3nt: TGTGCCAGCCATGACCGGGACAGGGAAGGTCTATGGGGCTATGGCTACACCTTC
j_gene: TRBJ1-2
d_gene: TRBD1
abundance: few
v_gene: TRBV19

CDR3aa: CSVGGGQGSYEQYF
CDR3nt: TGCAGCGTTGGAGGGGGACAGGGATCCTACGAGCAGTACTTC
j_gene: TRBJ2-7
d_gene: TRBD1
abundance: -
v_gene: TRBV29-1